One TCR beta chain is described in this entry. What it binds is unknown. This sample is part of a study of T cell responses to AZD1222 COVID-19 vaccine. V was cut by 1 base and J by 8 bases, with 11 bases left in between. The CDR3 consists of 13 residues. Germline-derived CDR1 and CDR2 are LGHNA and YSLEER. The data were produced by immunoSEQ multiplex PCR, yet TCRdb's version contains in-frame clones alone and is incomplete. The sample shows around 180,000 clones, just over 90% of them seen only once. Study-level results: Spike-specific TCR breadth and depth were elevated following two AZD1222 doses.

This chain connects TRBV4-3 to TRBJ1-2; a possible D gene is TRBD1 (5 bases). The input for sequencing was peripheral blood, taken on day 0 of AZD1222 vaccination. The sequence was obtained from an adult in good health. This chain's CDR3 is CASSQGEGAGYTF. CDR3 bases: TGCGCCAGCAGCCAAGGAGAAGGGGCAGGCTACACCTTC.